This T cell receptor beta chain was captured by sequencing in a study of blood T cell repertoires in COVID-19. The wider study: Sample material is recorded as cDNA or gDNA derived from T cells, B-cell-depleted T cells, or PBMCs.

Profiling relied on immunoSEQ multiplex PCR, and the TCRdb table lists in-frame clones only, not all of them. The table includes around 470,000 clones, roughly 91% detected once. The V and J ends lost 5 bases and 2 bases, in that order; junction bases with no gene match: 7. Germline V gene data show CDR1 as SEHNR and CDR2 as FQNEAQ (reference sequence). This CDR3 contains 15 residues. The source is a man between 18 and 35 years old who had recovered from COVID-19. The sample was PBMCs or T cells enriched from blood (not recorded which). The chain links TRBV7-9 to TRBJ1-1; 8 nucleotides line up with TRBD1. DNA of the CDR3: TGTGCCAGCAGCCTCCGGGGGACAGGCAACACTGAAGCTTTCTTT. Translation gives CASSLRGTGNTEAFF.